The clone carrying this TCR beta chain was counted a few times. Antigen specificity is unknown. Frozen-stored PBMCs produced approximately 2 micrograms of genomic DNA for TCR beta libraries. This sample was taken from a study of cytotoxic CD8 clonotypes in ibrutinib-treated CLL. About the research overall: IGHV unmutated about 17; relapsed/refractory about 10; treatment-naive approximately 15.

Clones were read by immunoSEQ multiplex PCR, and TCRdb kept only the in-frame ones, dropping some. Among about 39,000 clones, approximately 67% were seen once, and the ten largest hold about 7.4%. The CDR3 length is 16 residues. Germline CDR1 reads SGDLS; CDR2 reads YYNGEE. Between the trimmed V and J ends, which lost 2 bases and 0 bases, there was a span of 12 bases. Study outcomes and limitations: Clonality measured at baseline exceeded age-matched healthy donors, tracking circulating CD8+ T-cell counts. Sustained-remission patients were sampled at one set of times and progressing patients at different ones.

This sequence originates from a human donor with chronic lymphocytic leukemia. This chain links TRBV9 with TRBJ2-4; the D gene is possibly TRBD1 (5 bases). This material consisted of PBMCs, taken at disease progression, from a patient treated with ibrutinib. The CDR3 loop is CASSVSGQLAKNIQYF. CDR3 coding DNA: TGTGCCAGCAGCGTTTCAGGACAACTAGCCAAAAACATTCAGTACTTC.